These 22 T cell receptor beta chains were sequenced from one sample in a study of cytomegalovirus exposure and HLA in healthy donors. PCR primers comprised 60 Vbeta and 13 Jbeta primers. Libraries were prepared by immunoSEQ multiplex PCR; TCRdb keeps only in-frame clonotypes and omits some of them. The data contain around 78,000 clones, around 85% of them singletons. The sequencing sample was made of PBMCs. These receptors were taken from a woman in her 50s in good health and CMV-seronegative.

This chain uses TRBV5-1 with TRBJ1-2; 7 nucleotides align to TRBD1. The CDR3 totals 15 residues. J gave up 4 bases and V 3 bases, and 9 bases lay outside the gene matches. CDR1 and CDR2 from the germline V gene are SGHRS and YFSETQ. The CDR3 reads CASSSQGDLGYGYTF. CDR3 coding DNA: TGCGCCAGCAGCTCTCAGGGGGACCTCGGCTATGGCTACACCTTC. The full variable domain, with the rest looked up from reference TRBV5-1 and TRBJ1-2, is KAGVTQTPRYLIKTRGQQVTLSCSPISGHRSVSWYQQTPGQGLQFLFEYFSETQRNKGNFPGRFSGRQFSNSRSEMNVSTLELGDSALYLCASSSQGDLGYGYTFGSGTRLTVV.

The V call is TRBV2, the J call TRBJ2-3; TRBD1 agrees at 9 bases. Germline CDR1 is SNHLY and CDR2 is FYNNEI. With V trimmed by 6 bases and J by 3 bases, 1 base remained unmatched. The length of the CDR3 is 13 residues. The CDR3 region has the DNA TGTGCCAGCAGGACAGGGGGTACAGATACGCAGTATTTT. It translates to CASRTGGTDTQYF.

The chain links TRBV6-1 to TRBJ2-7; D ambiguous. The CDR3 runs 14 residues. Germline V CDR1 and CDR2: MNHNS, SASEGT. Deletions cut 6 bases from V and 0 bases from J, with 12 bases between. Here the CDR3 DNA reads TGTGCCAGCAGCAGAGGTTTGAGCTCCTACGAGCAGTACGTC. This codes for CASSRGLSSYEQYV.

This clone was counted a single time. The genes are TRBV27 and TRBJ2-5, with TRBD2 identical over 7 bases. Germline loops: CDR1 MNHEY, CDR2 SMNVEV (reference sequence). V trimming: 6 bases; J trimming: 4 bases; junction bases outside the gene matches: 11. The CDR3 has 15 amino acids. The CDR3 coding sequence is TGTGCCAGCAGAAGGACGGGAGGATTGGGAGAGACCCAGTACTTC. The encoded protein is CASRRTGGLGETQYF.

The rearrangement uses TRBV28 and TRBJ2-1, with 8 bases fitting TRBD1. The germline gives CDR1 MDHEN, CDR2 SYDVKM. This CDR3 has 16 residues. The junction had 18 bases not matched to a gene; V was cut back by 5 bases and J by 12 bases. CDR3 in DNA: TGTGCCAGCAGTCCCCCCCCAGGGGGCGCAGCTAAGGGGCAGTTCTTC. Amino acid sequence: CASSPPPGGAAKGQFF.

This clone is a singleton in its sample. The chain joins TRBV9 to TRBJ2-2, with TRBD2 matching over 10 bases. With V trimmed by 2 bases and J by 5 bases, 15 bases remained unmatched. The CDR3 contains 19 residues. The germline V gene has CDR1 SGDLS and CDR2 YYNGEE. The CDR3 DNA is TGTGCCAGCAGCGTTGCGATAGCGGGGGGTTCGGGAGGTACCGGGGAGCTGTTTTTT. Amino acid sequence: CASSVAIAGGSGGTGELFF.

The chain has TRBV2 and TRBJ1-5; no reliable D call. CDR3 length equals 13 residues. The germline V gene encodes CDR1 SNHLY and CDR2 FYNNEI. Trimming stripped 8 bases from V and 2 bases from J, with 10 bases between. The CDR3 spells CASSFGGNQPQHF. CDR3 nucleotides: TGTGCCAGCTCGTTCGGAGGCAATCAGCCCCAGCATTTT.

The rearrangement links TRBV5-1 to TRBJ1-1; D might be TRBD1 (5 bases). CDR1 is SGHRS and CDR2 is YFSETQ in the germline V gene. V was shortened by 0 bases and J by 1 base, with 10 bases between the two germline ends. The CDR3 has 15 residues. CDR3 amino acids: CASSLALTGNTEAFF. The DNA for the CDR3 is TGCGCCAGCAGCTTGGCCTTAACAGGGAACACTGAAGCTTTCTTT.

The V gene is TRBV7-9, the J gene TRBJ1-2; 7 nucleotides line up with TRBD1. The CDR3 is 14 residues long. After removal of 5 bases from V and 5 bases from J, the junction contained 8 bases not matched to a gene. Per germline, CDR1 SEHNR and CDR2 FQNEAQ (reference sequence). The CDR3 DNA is TGTGCCAGCAGCCCGATCGGGACAGATTATGGCTACACCTTC. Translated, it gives CASSPIGTDYGYTF.

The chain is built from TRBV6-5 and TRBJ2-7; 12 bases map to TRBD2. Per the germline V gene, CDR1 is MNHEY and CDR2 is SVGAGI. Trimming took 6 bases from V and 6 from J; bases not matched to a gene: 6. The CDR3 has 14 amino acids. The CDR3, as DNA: TGTGCCAGCAGACTAGCGGGAGGCACACTCGAGCAGTACTTC. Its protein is CASRLAGGTLEQYF.

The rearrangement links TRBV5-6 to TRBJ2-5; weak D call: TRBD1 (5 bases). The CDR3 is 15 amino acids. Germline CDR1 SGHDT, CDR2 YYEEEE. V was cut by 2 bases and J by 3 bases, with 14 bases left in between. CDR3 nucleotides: TGTGCCAGCAGCTTAAAGACAGAGCCAAAAGAGACCCAGTACTTC. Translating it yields CASSLKTEPKETQYF.

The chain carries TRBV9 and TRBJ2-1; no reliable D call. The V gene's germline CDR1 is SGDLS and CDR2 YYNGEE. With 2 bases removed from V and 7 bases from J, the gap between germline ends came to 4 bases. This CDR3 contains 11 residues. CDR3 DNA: TGTGCCAGCAGCGTCCAGAATGAGCAGTTCTTC. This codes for CASSVQNEQFF. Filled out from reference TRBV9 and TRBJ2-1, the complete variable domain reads DSGVTQTPKHLITATGQRVTLRCSPRSGDLSVYWYQQSLDQGLQFLIQYYNGEERAKGNILERFSAQQFPDLHSELNLSSLELGDSALYFCASSVQNEQFFGPGTRLTVL.

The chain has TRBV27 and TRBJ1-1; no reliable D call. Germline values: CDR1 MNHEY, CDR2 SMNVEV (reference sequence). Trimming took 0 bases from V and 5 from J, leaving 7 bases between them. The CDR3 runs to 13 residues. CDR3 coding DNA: TGTGCCAGCAGTTTATCCTCCCTAACTGAAGCTTTCTTT. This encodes CASSLSSLTEAFF.

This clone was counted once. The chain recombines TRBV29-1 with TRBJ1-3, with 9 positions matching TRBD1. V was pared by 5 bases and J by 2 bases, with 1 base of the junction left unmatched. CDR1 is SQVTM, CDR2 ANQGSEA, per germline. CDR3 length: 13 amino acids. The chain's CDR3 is CSVYRGPGNTIYF. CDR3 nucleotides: TGCAGCGTTTACAGGGGGCCTGGAAACACCATATATTTT.

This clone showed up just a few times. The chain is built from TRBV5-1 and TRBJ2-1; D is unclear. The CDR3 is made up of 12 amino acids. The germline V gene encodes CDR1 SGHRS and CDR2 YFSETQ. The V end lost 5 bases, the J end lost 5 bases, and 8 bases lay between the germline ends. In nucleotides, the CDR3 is TGCGCCAGCAGACCTTTAGACAATGAGCAGTTCTTC. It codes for CASRPLDNEQFF.

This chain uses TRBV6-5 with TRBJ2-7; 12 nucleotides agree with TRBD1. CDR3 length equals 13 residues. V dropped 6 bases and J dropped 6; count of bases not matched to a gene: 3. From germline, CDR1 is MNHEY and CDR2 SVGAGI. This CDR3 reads CASSPGQGAEQYV. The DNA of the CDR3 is TGTGCCAGCAGCCCGGGACAGGGGGCCGAGCAGTACGTC.

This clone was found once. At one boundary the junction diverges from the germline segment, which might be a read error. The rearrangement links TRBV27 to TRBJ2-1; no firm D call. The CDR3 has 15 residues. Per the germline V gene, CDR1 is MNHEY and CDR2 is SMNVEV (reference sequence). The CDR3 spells CASSISEFYYNEQFF. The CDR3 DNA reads TGTGCCAGCAGTATATCAGAGTTCTACTACAATGAGCAGTTCTTC.

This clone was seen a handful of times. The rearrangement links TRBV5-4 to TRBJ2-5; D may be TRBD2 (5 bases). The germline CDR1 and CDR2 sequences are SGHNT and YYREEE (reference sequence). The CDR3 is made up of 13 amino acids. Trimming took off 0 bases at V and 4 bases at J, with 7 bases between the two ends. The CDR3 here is CASSLAGGETQYF. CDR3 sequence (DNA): TGTGCCAGCAGCTTGGCCGGAGGAGAGACCCAGTACTTC. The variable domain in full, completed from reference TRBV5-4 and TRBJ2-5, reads ETGVTQSPTHLIKTRGQQVTLRCSSQSGHNTVSWYQQALGQGPQFIFQYYREEENGRGNFPPRFSGLQFPNYSSELNVNALELDDSALYLCASSLAGGETQYFGPGTRLLVL.

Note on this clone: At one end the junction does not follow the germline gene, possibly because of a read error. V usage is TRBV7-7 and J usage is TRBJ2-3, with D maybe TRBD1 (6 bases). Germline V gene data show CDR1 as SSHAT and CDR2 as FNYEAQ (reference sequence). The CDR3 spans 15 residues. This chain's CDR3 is CASSLTLAGADTQYF. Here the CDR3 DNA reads TGTGCTAGCAGCTTAACCCTAGCAGGGGCAGATACGCAGTATTTT. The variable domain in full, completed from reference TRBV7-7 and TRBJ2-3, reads GAGVSQSPRYKVTKRGQDVTLRCDPISSHATLYWYQQALGQGPEFLTYFNYEAQPDKSGLPSDRFSAERPEGSISTLTIQRTEQRDSAMYRCASSLTLAGADTQYFGPGTRLTVL.

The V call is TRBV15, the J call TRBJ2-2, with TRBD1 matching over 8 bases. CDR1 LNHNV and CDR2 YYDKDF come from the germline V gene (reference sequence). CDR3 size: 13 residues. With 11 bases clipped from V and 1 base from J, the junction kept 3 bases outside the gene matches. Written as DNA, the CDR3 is TGTGCCTCGGGGACAGGGAACACCGGGGAGCTGTTTTTT. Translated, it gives CASGTGNTGELFF. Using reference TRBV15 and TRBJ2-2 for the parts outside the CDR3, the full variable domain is DAMVIQNPRYQVTQFGKPVTLSCSQTLNHNVMYWYQQKSSQAPKLLFHYYDKDFNNEADTPDNFQSRRPNTSFCFLDIRSPGLGDTAMYLCASGTGNTGELFFGEGSRLTVL.

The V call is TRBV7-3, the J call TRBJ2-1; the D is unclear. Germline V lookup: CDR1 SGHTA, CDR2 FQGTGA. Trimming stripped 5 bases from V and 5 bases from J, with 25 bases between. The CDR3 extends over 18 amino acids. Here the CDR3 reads CASSRLGGSAATDNEQFF. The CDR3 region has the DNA TGTGCCAGCAGCCGCCTTGGTGGCAGCGCCGCAACGGACAATGAGCAGTTCTTC.

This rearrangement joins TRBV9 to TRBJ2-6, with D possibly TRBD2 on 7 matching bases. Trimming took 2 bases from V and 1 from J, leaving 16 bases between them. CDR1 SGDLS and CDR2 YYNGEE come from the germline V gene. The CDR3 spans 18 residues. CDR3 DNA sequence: TGTGCCAGCAGCGTTAGGGACATCGGGGGGTCTGGGGCCAACGTCCTGACTTTC. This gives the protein CASSVRDIGGSGANVLTF.